These 29 T cell receptor beta chains originate from one sample sequenced in a study of cytomegalovirus exposure and HLA in healthy donors. PCR used 60 Vbeta primers and 13 Jbeta primers. Assay used: immunoSEQ multiplex PCR; TCRdb lists only in-frame clones, some missing. The top ten hold approximately 4.2% of the sample, which has about 90,000 clones, around 79% seen once. Material for sequencing was PBMCs. These receptors came from a woman aged 40 to 50 in good health and CMV-seropositive.

This rearrangement joins TRBV7-2 to TRBJ2-3; D gene ambiguous. The ends were cut back, 5 bases at V and 6 bases at J, with 9 bases in the middle. The germline gives CDR1 SGHTA, CDR2 FQGNSA. The CDR3 is 12 residues long. The DNA for the CDR3 is TGTGCCAGCAGCCCCTATGCGGATACGCAGTATTTT. It is translated as CASSPYADTQYF.

The V and J genes are TRBV4-3 and TRBJ2-7, with 9 bases aligning to TRBD2. V was pared by 1 base and J by 6 bases, with 10 bases of the junction left unmatched. From germline, CDR1 is LGHNA and CDR2 YSLEER. This CDR3 spans 16 amino acids. The CDR3 region has the DNA TGCGCCAGCAGCCAAGTAGGGACTAGCCTTTTATTCGAGCAGTACTTC. This gives the protein CASSQVGTSLLFEQYF.

V is TRBV7-9 and J is TRBJ2-2; 8 bases agree with TRBD1. Trimming took 5 bases from V and 0 from J; bases not matched to a gene: 5. Germline V gives CDR1 SEHNR, CDR2 FQNEAQ (reference sequence). CDR3 length: 16 amino acids. The CDR3 sequence is CASSPQGVTNTGELFF. The CDR3 DNA is TGTGCCAGCAGCCCACAGGGGGTTACGAACACCGGGGAGCTGTTTTTT.

This chain uses TRBV10-3 with TRBJ1-1; TRBD1 might be the D (6 bases). With 3 bases removed from V and 4 bases from J, the gap between germline ends came to 18 bases. Germline V gives CDR1 ENHRY, CDR2 SYGVKD. CDR3 length equals 16 residues. The CDR3 loop reads CAISEDYTGSGTEAFF. As DNA, the CDR3 is TGTGCCATCAGTGAAGACTACACAGGGTCGGGCACTGAAGCTTTCTTT.

J is TRBJ2-3 and V is TRBV7-8; no firm D call. The CDR3 sequence is 12 residues long. Germline-derived CDR1 and CDR2 are SGHVS and FQNEAQ. The germline V and J ends were trimmed by 1 base and 6 bases, with 5 bases remaining between them. In DNA, the CDR3 is TGTGCCAGCAGCTTAGGTCTGGATACGCAGTATTTT. Translation: CASSLGLDTQYF.

The chain's CDR3 is CASQRQREEWEQYF. For the CDR3, the DNA is TGCGCCAGTCAAAGGCAGCGGGAGGAGTGGGAGCAGTACTTC. This chain joins TRBV23-1 and TRBJ2-7, with TRBD2 matching 9 bases. TRBV23-1 is an ORF for which the function is uncertain. The ends lost 9 bases at V and 7 bases at J; junction bases unmatched: 13. This CDR3 has 14 residues.

This sequence joins TRBV7-2 and TRBJ2-5, with 8 bases fitting TRBD1. The V and J ends lost 5 bases and 5 bases, in that order; junction bases with no gene match: 10. The CDR3 consists of 15 residues. Germline assignment: CDR1 SGHTA and CDR2 FQGNSA. The CDR3 sequence: CASSQNGQGLETQYF. The CDR3 coding sequence is TGTGCCAGCAGCCAAAACGGACAGGGTTTGGAGACCCAGTACTTC. Using reference TRBV7-2 and TRBJ2-5 for the parts outside the CDR3, the full variable domain is GAGVSQSPSNKVTEKGKDVELRCDPISGHTALYWYRQSLGQGLEFLIYFQGNSAPDKSGLPSDRFSAERTGGSVSTLTIQRTQQEDSAVYLCASSQNGQGLETQYFGPGTRLLVL.

The chain employs TRBV19 and TRBJ2-7; D is possibly TRBD2 (5 bases). The CDR3 has 13 residues. Trimming stripped 1 base from V and 11 bases from J, with 15 bases between. The germline V gene has CDR1 LNHDA and CDR2 SQIVND (reference sequence). This chain's CDR3 is CASSIGFEGLKYF. DNA for the CDR3: TGTGCCAGTAGTATAGGTTTCGAGGGATTGAAGTACTTC.

This clone has more than one count but fewer than ten. The chain recombines TRBV7-8 with TRBJ1-2; a possible D gene is TRBD1 (5 bases). CDR3 length: 14 amino acids. Germline CDR1 SGHVS, CDR2 FQNEAQ. V was cut by 5 bases and J by 5 bases, with 15 bases left in between. CDR3 region: CASSPMQGGYGYTF. The CDR3 DNA follows: TGTGCCAGCAGCCCCATGCAGGGAGGATATGGCTACACCTTC.

The rearrangement uses TRBV11-2 and TRBJ2-2; D possibly corresponds to TRBD2 (5 bases). The V end was cut by 10 bases, the J end by 8 bases, with 17 bases between. This CDR3 spans 13 amino acids. Germline-derived CDR1 and CDR2 are SGHAT and FQNNGV. The CDR3 DNA reads as TGTGCCACCACGGGGAAGATGGGGGGGGAGCTGTTTTTT. Protein sequence: CATTGKMGGELFF. Complete variable domain (other parts from reference TRBV11-2 and TRBJ2-2): EAGVAQSPRYKIIEKRQSVAFWCNPISGHATLYWYQQILGQGPKLLIQFQNNGVVDDSQLPKDRFSAERLKGVDSTLKIQPAKLEDSAVYLCATTGKMGGELFFGEGSRLTVL.

This chain links TRBV9 with TRBJ2-3; 12 bases are a match to TRBD2. CDR1 and CDR2 from the germline V gene are SGDLS and YYNGEE. The CDR3 is 17 amino acids. V shed 2 bases and J 5 bases; nucleotides not matched to a gene: 9. CDR3 in DNA: TGTGCCAGCAGCGTTGCGACTAGCGGGAGTGGAGAAGATACGCAGTATTTT. It yields the protein CASSVATSGSGEDTQYF.

CDR3 nucleotide sequence: TGTGCCAGCAGTACCCGAGCGGACGGGACCCAGTACTTC. It codes for CASSTRADGTQYF. The chain carries TRBV6-5 and TRBJ2-5, with a tentative D call TRBD2 (5 bases). The CDR3 runs to 13 residues. Trimming removed 5 bases from V and 7 bases from J, with 14 bases in between. Germline CDR1 reads MNHEY; CDR2 reads SVGAGI.

The CDR3 loop is CASSPLTGGGSPLHF. CDR3 DNA: TGCGCCAGCAGCCCGCTGACAGGGGGCGGATCACCCCTCCACTTT. The chain combines TRBV5-1 with TRBJ1-6; 10 nucleotides match TRBD1. There are 15 residues in the CDR3. J was trimmed by 10 bases and V by 4 bases; bases with no gene match: 8. CDR1 is SGHRS and CDR2 is YFSETQ in the germline V gene.

This clone has more than one count but fewer than ten. The chain is built from TRBV7-2 and TRBJ2-1; 10 bases are a match to TRBD2. This CDR3 spans 15 amino acids. Germline assignment: CDR1 SGHTA and CDR2 FQGNSA. V shed 5 bases and J 5 bases; nucleotides not matched to a gene: 6. The CDR3 DNA reads TGTGCCAGCAGCCTAACTAGCGGGACTCACAATGAGCAGTTCTTC. This gives the protein CASSLTSGTHNEQFF.

The chain couples TRBV5-4 to TRBJ1-3, with 7 positions matching TRBD1. V lost 9 bases, J lost 0 bases, and 12 bases stayed unmatched. CDR3 length: 16 residues. Germline V lookup: CDR1 SGHNT, CDR2 YYREEE (reference sequence). The CDR3 bases are TGTGCCAACAGACGACAGGGACCAAACTCTGGAAACACCATATATTTT. Encoded protein: CANRRQGPNSGNTIYF.

To note about this clone: This sample includes further DNA sequences coding for the same CDR3. This chain uses TRBV7-2 with TRBJ2-5, with TRBD2 identical over 15 bases. With 4 bases clipped from V and 2 bases from J, the junction kept 2 bases outside the gene matches. In germline, CDR1 is SGHTA, CDR2 FQGNSA. The CDR3 runs to 16 residues. The CDR3 spells CASSSGLAGGQETQYF. In DNA form, the CDR3 reads TGTGCCAGCAGCTCGGGACTAGCGGGAGGTCAAGAGACCCAGTACTTC.

The rearrangement joins TRBV2 to TRBJ2-3, with 8 bases aligning to TRBD1. In germline, CDR1 is SNHLY, CDR2 FYNNEI. V gave up 5 bases and J gave up 1 base; unmatched junction bases: 5. This CDR3 spans 15 amino acids. Here the CDR3 reads CASSSQGAGTDTQYF. The CDR3 DNA reads TGTGCCAGCAGTTCTCAGGGGGCTGGCACAGATACGCAGTATTTT.

This chain joins TRBV19 and TRBJ1-5; no firm D call. Per germline, CDR1 LNHDA and CDR2 SQIVND (reference sequence). V lost 3 bases to trimming and J lost 9 bases, with 9 bases between them. The CDR3 has 12 amino acids. The chain's CDR3 is CASSIGSGPQHF. In DNA, the CDR3 is TGTGCCAGTAGTATCGGGTCTGGGCCCCAGCATTTT. Combining the CDR3 with reference TRBV19 and TRBJ1-5 gives the whole variable domain DGGITQSPKYLFRKEGQNVTLSCEQNLNHDAMYWYRQDPGQGLRLIYYSQIVNDFQKGDIAEGYSVSREKKESFPLTVTSAQKNPTAFYLCASSIGSGPQHFGDGTRLSIL.

The rearrangement uses TRBV19 and TRBJ2-7, with D hard to call. Germline CDR1 LNHDA, CDR2 SQIVND (reference sequence). V gave up 0 bases and J gave up 5 bases, with 14 bases separating them. The CDR3 has 15 amino acids. CDR3 nucleotides: TGTGCCAGTAGTATAGAAATAGGCGAGGTCCACGAGCAGTACTTC. It codes for CASSIEIGEVHEQYF.

V is TRBV5-6 and J is TRBJ1-1; D remains ambiguous. Germline loops: CDR1 SGHDT, CDR2 YYEEEE. Trimming took 6 bases from V and 3 from J, leaving 15 bases between them. There are 14 residues in the CDR3. The CDR3: CASNPLNRDTEAFF. In DNA, the CDR3 is TGTGCCAGCAACCCACTGAATCGGGACACTGAAGCTTTCTTT.

In this sample, this clone turned up once. One end of the junction fails to match germline, which may point to a read error. The chain is built from TRBV7-2 and TRBJ2-2; possible D gene TRBD2, 5 bases. CDR3 length: 14 amino acids. Per the germline V gene, CDR1 is SGHTA and CDR2 is FQGNSA. DNA for the CDR3: TGTGCCAGCAGCTTGGACGGGAACCCCGGGGAGCTGTTTTTT. Its translation is CASSLDGNPGELFF.

This clone was counted a single time. The chain recombines TRBV2 with TRBJ2-1; TRBD2 matches at 13 bases. Germline V gene lookup returns CDR1 SNHLY and CDR2 FYNNEI. J gave up 6 bases and V 1 base, and 3 bases lay outside the gene matches. The CDR3 sequence is 16 residues long. In DNA, the CDR3 is TGTGCCAGCAGTGAAGTTGGGACTAGCGGGGTCAATGAGCAGTTCTTC. Encoded protein: CASSEVGTSGVNEQFF.

The V call is TRBV11-2, the J call TRBJ2-7, with D unresolved. This CDR3 is 15 amino acids long. The germline gives CDR1 SGHAT, CDR2 FQNNGV. Trimming left V 0 bases short and J 1 base short, with 10 bases between. The CDR3 spells CASSLDPTPSYEQYF. CDR3 coding DNA: TGTGCCAGCAGCTTAGATCCGACTCCTTCCTACGAGCAGTACTTC.

The DNA for the CDR3 is TGTGCCACCAGCAGAGCAGGGTGGAGCCTCCCCGAGCAGTACTTC. Protein sequence: CATSRAGWSLPEQYF. The chain recombines TRBV15 with TRBJ2-7, with D tentatively TRBD1 (5 bases). The germline V gene encodes CDR1 LNHNV and CDR2 YYDKDF (reference sequence). The V end lost 1 base, the J end lost 6 bases, and 16 bases lay between the germline ends. This CDR3 contains 15 residues.

V is TRBV19 and J is TRBJ1-4, with D maybe TRBD1 (5 bases). Germline V CDR1 and CDR2: LNHDA, SQIVND (reference sequence). This CDR3 comprises 14 residues. The V end lost 6 bases, the J end lost 8 bases, and 16 bases lay between the germline ends. CDR3: CASSRGVGDEKLFF. CDR3 nucleotides: TGTGCCAGTAGCCGGGGGGTAGGGGACGAAAAACTGTTTTTT.

The CDR3 DNA is TGTGCCAGCATCTTGGCGGGAGGTACCGGGGAGCTGTTTTTT. Translation: CASILAGGTGELFF. The chain employs TRBV6-1 and TRBJ2-2; TRBD2 matches 8 bases. CDR1 MNHNS and CDR2 SASEGT come from the germline V gene. CDR3 length: 14 amino acids. The V gene end was trimmed by 7 bases and the J gene end by 5 bases; junction bases not matched to a gene: 6.

This clone was detected a few times. The gene calls are TRBV28 and TRBJ2-3; the D gene is possibly TRBD1 (6 bases). The CDR3 length is 14 residues. With 7 bases removed from V and 0 bases from J, the gap between germline ends came to 11 bases. CDR1 MDHEN and CDR2 SYDVKM come from the germline V gene. CDR3 nucleotide sequence: TGTGCCAGCATGGAGACAGGAAGCACAGATACGCAGTATTTT. It specifies CASMETGSTDTQYF.

This clone occurred a few times. V and J are TRBV28 and TRBJ1-2; the D is unclear. Trimming stripped 3 bases from V and 4 bases from J, with 9 bases between. Germline V gives CDR1 MDHEN, CDR2 SYDVKM. This CDR3 has 13 residues. CDR3 sequence (DNA): TGTGCCAGCAGTTTGGGAGGGTCCTATGGCTACACCTTC. This sequence encodes CASSLGGSYGYTF.

The J gene is TRBJ2-5, the V gene TRBV6-5; the match to TRBD2 covers 9 bases. CDR1 is MNHEY and CDR2 is SVGAGI in the germline V gene. J gave up 5 bases and V 10 bases, and 2 bases lay outside the gene matches. There are 11 residues in the CDR3. CDR3 coding DNA: TGTGCCACGGCGGGAGGGGAGACCCAGTACTTC. This codes for CATAGGETQYF.